These 12 T cell receptor beta chains originate from one sample sequenced in a study of T cells after yellow fever vaccination. From the 5' RACE reads, TCRdb called clonotypes with MiXCR, one entry per CDR3 protein. Of about 260,000 distinct CDR3 sequences in the sample, over 10% were seen once. Source: CD4+ T cells sorted from PBMCs, taken 45 days after the yellow fever booster vaccination. Every receptor here comes from a man aged 30 to 39 who received the YFV17D yellow fever vaccine.

This clonotype was picked up a small number of times. The chain couples TRBV10-2 to TRBJ2-6, with D possibly being TRBD2 (6 bases). CDR1 is WSHSY, CDR2 SAAADI, per germline. The ends were cut back, 2 bases at V and 13 bases at J, with 12 bases in the middle. This CDR3 has 13 residues. DNA of the CDR3: TGCGCCAGCAGTGAGATGCTGGGGGGTGTCCTGACTTTC. It encodes CASSEMLGGVLTF.

This clonotype was seen a few times. The V and J genes are TRBV5-6 and TRBJ2-1, with no clear D. V lost 5 bases to trimming and J lost 8 bases, with 17 bases between them. The germline V gene has CDR1 SGHDT and CDR2 YYEEEE. This CDR3 is 14 amino acids long. The CDR3 here is CASSRVGSGDEQFF. DNA for the CDR3: TGTGCCAGCAGTCGGGTGGGTTCCGGTGATGAGCAGTTCTTC.

This clonotype has ten or more counts. The chain carries TRBV5-1 and TRBJ2-1; 8 bases are shared with TRBD2. This CDR3 region has 18 residues. The V gene end was trimmed by 0 bases and the J gene end by 4 bases; junction bases not matched to a gene: 12. Germline loops: CDR1 SGHRS, CDR2 YFSETQ. The CDR3 DNA sequence: TGCGCCAGCAGCTTGGAATTCACTAGCGGTTGGGGATACAATGAGCAGTTCTTC. This codes for CASSLEFTSGWGYNEQFF.

This clonotype appeared a few times. The CDR3 loop is CSARDQTEKLFF. The CDR3 DNA reads as TGCAGTGCTAGAGATCAGACGGAGAAACTGTTTTTT. The chain carries TRBV20-1 and TRBJ1-4; D uncertain. Germline assignment: CDR1 DFQATT and CDR2 SNEGSKA (reference sequence). Trimming left V 0 bases short and J 11 bases short, with 10 bases between. CDR3 length equals 12 residues.

The chain has TRBV6-2 or TRBV6-3 and TRBJ2-5, with 11 bases identical to TRBD2. Germline CDR1 is MNHEY and CDR2 is SVGEGT. This CDR3 region has 16 residues. V gave up 6 bases and J gave up 5 bases; unmatched junction bases: 11. The CDR3 spells CASRDYSGRATETQYF. The CDR3 DNA reads TGTGCCAGCAGAGATTATAGCGGGAGGGCCACGGAGACCCAGTACTTC.

This clonotype was seen more than once but under ten times. This chain joins TRBV20-1 and TRBJ2-1; a possible D gene is TRBD2 (5 bases). The CDR3 loop spans 16 amino acids. The germline V and J ends were trimmed by 2 bases and 2 bases, with 16 bases remaining between them. Germline lookup yields CDR1 DFQATT and CDR2 SNEGSKA (reference sequence). The CDR3 nucleotides are TGCAGTGCTAGATCCCGTCGGGAAGGAGCCTACAATGAGCAGTTCTTC. This sequence encodes CSARSRREGAYNEQFF.

This rearrangement joins TRBV28 to TRBJ2-3, with 10 bases lining up with TRBD2. The CDR3 length is 15 residues. Germline trimming cut 4 bases from V and 5 bases from J; bases unmatched to any gene: 6. Germline CDR1 reads MDHEN; CDR2 reads SYDVKM. This chain's CDR3 is CASSYLAGARDTQYF. DNA for the CDR3: TGTGCCAGCAGTTATCTAGCGGGAGCCCGAGATACGCAGTATTTT.

The chain uses TRBV18 and TRBJ2-5, with D hard to call. V shed 3 bases and J shed 3 bases, with 8 bases lying between them. Germline values: CDR1 KGHSH, CDR2 LQKENI. The CDR3 totals 13 residues. The CDR3 here is CASSPGSKETQYF. As DNA, the CDR3 is TGTGCCAGCTCACCCGGATCGAAAGAGACCCAGTACTTC.

The rearrangement uses TRBV5-1 and TRBJ2-7; D not certain. The germline V gene encodes CDR1 SGHRS and CDR2 YFSETQ. This CDR3 comprises 13 residues. Trimming shortened V by 0 bases and J by 3 bases, and 7 bases separated the two germline ends. CDR3 loop: CASSLAKDYEQYF. In DNA form, the CDR3 reads TGCGCCAGCAGCTTGGCCAAAGACTACGAGCAGTACTTC. The full variable domain, its missing parts supplied by reference TRBV5-1 and TRBJ2-7, is KAGVTQTPRYLIKTRGQQVTLSCSPISGHRSVSWYQQTPGQGLQFLFEYFSETQRNKGNFPGRFSGRQFSNSRSEMNVSTLELGDSALYLCASSLAKDYEQYFGPGTRLTVT.

The chain combines TRBV20-1 with TRBJ2-7; 10 positions agree with TRBD2. Germline V gene lookup returns CDR1 DFQATT and CDR2 SNEGSKA (reference sequence). CDR3 length: 13 amino acids. The ends lost 6 bases at V and 2 bases at J; junction bases unmatched: 4. The CDR3 sequence is CSAWTSGTYEQYF. The DNA of the CDR3 is TGCAGTGCCTGGACTAGCGGAACCTACGAGCAGTACTTC.

The table lists this clonotype with a few counts. The CDR3 loop reads CSAPGLVGANVLTF. The CDR3 nucleotides read TGCAGTGCTCCGGGACTAGTTGGGGCCAACGTCCTGACTTTC. This chain joins TRBV20-1 and TRBJ2-6; 8 bases are shared with TRBD2. The CDR3 runs 14 residues. V was pared by 5 bases and J by 3 bases, with 3 bases of the junction left unmatched. Germline CDR1 DFQATT, CDR2 SNEGSKA (reference sequence).

This clonotype was recorded at least ten times. This chain connects TRBV12-3 or TRBV12-4 to TRBJ2-2, with D uncertain. With 3 bases removed from V and 8 bases from J, the gap between germline ends came to 4 bases. This CDR3 comprises 11 residues. The CDR3 spells CASSLLGELFF. The CDR3 DNA reads TGTGCCAGCAGTTTGTTGGGGGAGCTGTTTTTT.